The next 14 T cell receptor beta chains were all read from a single sample in a study of glioma-infiltrating T cells after dendritic cell vaccination. Time point: after dendritic cell vaccination, including at tumor progression/relapse. Sequenced by immunoSEQ multiplex PCR; TCRdb stores in-frame clones only, minus some. The table shows about 94,000 clones, with 65% to 85% occurring only once. The sample was blood, taken after dendritic cell vaccination. The receptors stem from a human donor with glioblastoma.

The chain recombines TRBV29-1 with TRBJ2-1; the match to TRBD1 covers 7 bases. CDR1 and CDR2 from the germline V gene are SQVTM and ANQGSEA. V trimming: 7 bases; J trimming: 5 bases; junction bases outside the gene matches: 14. The CDR3 length is 15 residues. Here the CDR3 DNA reads TGCAGCGCCCGTGACAGGGCGTCGCCCGACAATGAGCAGTTCTTC. Protein: CSARDRASPDNEQFF.

This rearrangement joins TRBV30 to TRBJ2-1, with 8 bases identical to TRBD1. The germline gives CDR1 GTSNPN, CDR2 SVGIG (reference sequence). The CDR3 has 15 amino acids. V lost 3 bases to trimming and J lost 4 bases; unmatched junction nucleotides: 8. Here the CDR3 DNA reads TGTGCCTGGAGCGGAGGACAGGGATTTTACAATGAGCAGTTCTTC. Encoded protein: CAWSGGQGFYNEQFF.

The chain carries TRBV30 and TRBJ1-6; no clear D. This CDR3 has 11 amino acids. Germline values: CDR1 GTSNPN, CDR2 SVGIG (reference sequence). Trimming took off 5 bases at V and 16 bases at J, with 15 bases between the two ends. CDR3 in amino acids: CAWETTIILHF. DNA for the CDR3: TGTGCCTGGGAAACAACTATAATACTCCACTTT.

CDR3 amino acids: CASREDIQETQYF. DNA of the CDR3: TGTGCCAGCAGAGAGGATATCCAAGAGACCCAGTACTTC. The chain recombines TRBV2 with TRBJ2-5; D is unclear. This CDR3 contains 13 residues. V lost 6 bases and J lost 1, with 9 bases in between. Germline CDR1 and CDR2: SNHLY and FYNNEI.

V usage is TRBV5-1 and J usage is TRBJ2-3; 10 bases map to TRBD2. The CDR3 consists of 16 residues. Germline loops: CDR1 SGHRS, CDR2 YFSETQ. The ends lost 0 bases at V and 3 bases at J; junction bases unmatched: 4. CDR3 sequence (DNA): TGCGCCAGCAGCTTGGCAGCGGGAGGGTGGACAGATACGCAGTATTTT. This translates into CASSLAAGGWTDTQYF.

The chain employs TRBV28 and TRBJ2-5, with TRBD2 identical over 9 bases. From germline, CDR1 is MDHEN and CDR2 SYDVKM. The V and J ends lost 3 bases and 6 bases, in that order; junction bases with no gene match: 5. The CDR3 is 14 amino acids. CDR3 residues: CASSFSGGGQTQYF. CDR3 in DNA: TGTGCCAGCAGTTTTAGCGGGGGCGGACAGACCCAGTACTTC.

CDR3 sequence (DNA): TGTGCCTGGAGTGCGGGGACAGCCGGAGGAGCTTTCTTT. It yields the protein CAWSAGTAGGAFF. This rearrangement joins TRBV30 to TRBJ1-1, with TRBD1 matching 7 bases. The V gene's germline CDR1 is GTSNPN and CDR2 SVGIG (reference sequence). V shed 1 base and J 10 bases; nucleotides not matched to a gene: 9. The CDR3 sequence is 13 residues long.

The rearrangement joins TRBV6-1 to TRBJ2-7; D gene uncertain. Germline CDR1 MNHNS, CDR2 SASEGT. V lost 7 bases and J lost 0, with 10 bases in between. The CDR3 is made up of 13 amino acids. DNA of the CDR3: TGTGCCAGCAAAGAGCCCTCCTCCTACGAGCAGTACTTC. Its translation: CASKEPSSYEQYF.

The chain uses TRBV7-3 and TRBJ2-1; 9 bases fit TRBD2. Germline CDR1 and CDR2: SGHTA and FQGTGA. This CDR3 has 14 amino acids. V gave up 2 bases and J gave up 10 bases; unmatched junction bases: 6. CDR3 coding DNA: TGTGCCAGCAGCTTAGATGCGGGGGGGACCGAGCAGTTCTTC. Its protein product is CASSLDAGGTEQFF.

A single count supports this clone. The chain recombines TRBV7-9 with TRBJ2-5; D unclear. V shed 3 bases and J shed 4 bases, with 3 bases lying between them. The CDR3 contains 11 residues. CDR1 and CDR2 (germline): SEHNR, FQNEAQ (reference sequence). CDR3: CASSFGETQYF. DNA for the CDR3: TGTGCCAGCAGCTTCGGAGAGACCCAGTACTTC.

The CDR3 sequence: CASSFGLAGGTGELFF. The DNA of the CDR3 is TGTGCCAGCAGTTTTGGGCTAGCGGGAGGTACCGGGGAGCTGTTTTTT. The rearrangement joins TRBV28 to TRBJ2-2; 11 bases align to TRBD2. Germline V gene sequence: CDR1 MDHEN, CDR2 SYDVKM. The length of the CDR3 is 16 residues. J lost 5 bases, V lost 3 bases, and 5 bases had no gene match. Full variable domain (missing parts from reference TRBV28 and TRBJ2-2): DVKVTQSSRYLVKRTGEKVFLECVQDMDHENMFWYRQDPGLGLRLIYFSYDVKMKEKGDIPEGYSVSREKKERFSLILESASTNQTSMYLCASSFGLAGGTGELFFGEGSRLTVL.

The chain employs TRBV7-9 and TRBJ1-2; TRBD1 agrees at 10 bases. The CDR3 length is 18 residues. The V gene's germline CDR1 is SEHNR and CDR2 FQNEAQ (reference sequence). Losses at the gene ends were 3 bases for V and 4 bases for J; bases not matched to a gene: 14. In DNA, the CDR3 is TGTGCCAGCAGCTTCTCCTCTTGGGGACAGGGGACCCCCTATGGCTACACCTTC. This encodes CASSFSSWGQGTPYGYTF. Combining the CDR3 with reference TRBV7-9 and TRBJ1-2 gives the whole variable domain DTGVSQNPRHKITKRGQNVTFRCDPISEHNRLYWYRQTLGQGPEFLTYFQNEAQLEKSRLLSDRFSAERPKGSFSTLEIQRTEQGDSAMYLCASSFSSWGQGTPYGYTFGSGTRLTVV.

The rearrangement links TRBV5-1 to TRBJ2-1, with D hard to call. V lost 2 bases and J 5 bases, leaving 14 bases between the germline ends. Germline V CDR1 and CDR2: SGHRS, YFSETQ. CDR3 length: 15 amino acids. The CDR3 DNA follows: TGCGCCAGCAGCTTTCCCCTGACACCAAACAATGAGCAGTTCTTC. Translating it yields CASSFPLTPNNEQFF.

The chain uses TRBV19 and TRBJ2-3; weak D call: TRBD2 (5 bases). CDR1 LNHDA and CDR2 SQIVND come from the germline V gene (reference sequence). Deletions cut 5 bases from V and 3 bases from J, with 18 bases between. This CDR3 comprises 16 residues. CDR3 sequence reads: CASSWARAVRTDTQYF. CDR3 nucleotides: TGTGCCAGTAGTTGGGCCAGAGCGGTGAGAACAGATACGCAGTATTTT.